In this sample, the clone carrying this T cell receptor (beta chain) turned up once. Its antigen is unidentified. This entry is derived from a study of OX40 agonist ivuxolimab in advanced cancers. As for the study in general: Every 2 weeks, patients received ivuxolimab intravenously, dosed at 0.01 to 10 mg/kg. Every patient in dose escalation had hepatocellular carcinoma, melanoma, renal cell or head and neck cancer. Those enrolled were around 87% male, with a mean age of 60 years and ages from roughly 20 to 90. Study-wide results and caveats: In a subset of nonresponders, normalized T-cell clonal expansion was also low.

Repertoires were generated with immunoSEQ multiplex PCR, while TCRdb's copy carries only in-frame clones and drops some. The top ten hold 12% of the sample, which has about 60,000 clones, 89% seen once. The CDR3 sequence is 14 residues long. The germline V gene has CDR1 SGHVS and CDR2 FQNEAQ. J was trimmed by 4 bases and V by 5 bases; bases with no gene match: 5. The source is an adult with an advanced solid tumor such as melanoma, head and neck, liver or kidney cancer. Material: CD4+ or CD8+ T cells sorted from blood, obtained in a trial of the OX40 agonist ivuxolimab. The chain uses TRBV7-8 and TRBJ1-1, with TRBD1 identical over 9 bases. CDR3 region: CASSAGTGSTEAFF. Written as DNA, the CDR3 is TGTGCCAGCAGCGCAGGGACAGGGAGCACTGAAGCTTTCTTT.